This T cell receptor (beta chain) was retrieved from a study of cytomegalovirus exposure and HLA in healthy donors. Losses at the gene ends were 6 bases for V and 7 bases for J; bases not matched to a gene: 8. Germline lookup yields CDR1 SGHAT and CDR2 FQNNGV. The CDR3 runs 14 residues. For this clone: As yet, its antigen is unknown.

The study's findings and limits: The study listed roughly 150 cytomegalovirus-associated TCR beta chains. TCR clusters originating in the first cohort tended to co-occur in the 120 validation repertoires, according to a later analysis.

Only in-frame clones appear in the TCRdb table, and some are missing; sequencing was by immunoSEQ multiplex PCR. The sample holds 90,000 to 150,000 clones, approximately 90% seen once. The sequencing input was PBMCs. The sequence was collected from a man younger than 35 in good health and CMV-seronegative. The V call is TRBV11-2, the J call TRBJ2-2, with 7 nucleotides matching TRBD1. CDR3 sequence: CASSAEGAGGELFF. The CDR3 coding sequence is TGTGCCAGCAGTGCAGAGGGGGCCGGCGGGGAGCTGTTTTTT.